This T cell receptor beta chain originates from a study of T cell changes during pregnancy in multiple sclerosis. Sequencing used immunoSEQ multiplex PCR; TCRdb keeps in-frame clones, though not all of them. The sample holds around 92,000 clones, approximately 94% seen once. CDR3 length equals 15 residues. CDR1 MDHEN and CDR2 SYDVKM come from the germline V gene. Trimming shortened V by 2 bases and J by 2 bases, and 13 bases separated the two germline ends. The receptor's source is a female donor with multiple sclerosis, enrolled in a pregnancy study. The rearrangement joins TRBV28 to TRBJ2-7, with D possibly TRBD1 on 7 matching bases. The starting material was peripheral blood, obtained in the third trimester of pregnancy. The DNA of the CDR3 is TGTGCCAGCAGTTTAGGAGGGACAGAGCCCTACGAGCAGTACTTC. This gives the protein CASSLGGTEPYEQYF. Filled out from reference TRBV28 and TRBJ2-7, the complete variable domain reads DVKVTQSSRYLVKRTGEKVFLECVQDMDHENMFWYRQDPGLGLRLIYFSYDVKMKEKGDIPEGYSVSREKKERFSLILESASTNQTSMYLCASSLGGTEPYEQYFGPGTRLTVT.